Here is one T cell receptor (beta chain) with its context. This sample is part of a study of blood T cell repertoires in COVID-19. Study-level background: COVID-19 samples collected from the United States, Italy and Spain covered acute and convalescent phases. From T cells, B-cell-depleted T cells, or PBMCs came the material, which was cDNA or gDNA.

This CDR3 comprises 15 residues. With 3 bases clipped from V and 5 bases from J, the junction kept 5 bases outside the gene matches. Germline values: CDR1 SGHTA, CDR2 FQGNSA. Original processing methods: Reference gene primer amplification in the assay estimated nucleated cell counts. Clones were sequenced by immunoSEQ multiplex PCR, and TCRdb holds only the in-frame ones, with some missing. V, J and clone size were drawn from that table, and D and trimming were deduced from the DNA. The data show roughly 460,000 clones, roughly 90% seen once. While infection was still active, Seattle patients were enrolled and then followed longitudinally.

The chain employs TRBV7-2 and TRBJ2-5, with TRBD2 identical over 11 bases. Sequencing input: peripheral blood. The TCR originated in a man aged 18 to 29 with COVID-19, enrolled during active disease. For the CDR3, the DNA is TGTGCCAGCAGCTTGGCTAGCGGGAGGAGGGAGACCCAGTACTTC. Translated, it gives CASSLASGRRETQYF.